The 4 T cell receptor beta chains listed next were all sequenced from one sample in a study of beta chain features in type 1 diabetes. The antigens of these receptors remain unknown. Regarding the study as a whole: A moderate, significant TCRB CDR3 shortening appeared in type 1 diabetes across four CD4+ subsets.

What was sequenced were expressed TCRB transcripts, since all of the isolated RNA had been reverse transcribed. TCRdb's copy holds only in-frame clones and misses some; the assay was immunoSEQ multiplex PCR. Of approximately 600,000 clones in the sample, around 11% were seen once. Sequencing was done on a sample of naive CD4+ T cells from blood. These receptors all stem from a man between 25 and 39 years old with type 1 diabetes.

The chain couples TRBV4-2 to TRBJ2-7; the D gene is possibly TRBD2 (6 bases). The CDR3 consists of 14 residues. Trimming stripped 5 bases from V and 2 bases from J, with 13 bases between. Germline CDR1 is LGHNA and CDR2 is YNFKEQ. CDR3 DNA: TGTGCCAGCAGCTCTCCCGGGAGAACCTACGAGCAGTACTTC. This codes for CASSSPGRTYEQYF.

The chain joins TRBV7-9 to TRBJ2-2; unclear D gene. The CDR3 loop spans 14 amino acids. The germline V gene encodes CDR1 SEHNR and CDR2 FQNEAQ (reference sequence). V gave up 2 bases and J gave up 1 base, with 5 bases separating them. CDR3 residues: CASSLPVNTGELFF. The DNA of the CDR3 is TGTGCCAGCAGCTTACCAGTGAACACCGGGGAGCTGTTTTTT.

The V and J genes are TRBV7-2 and TRBJ2-1; 12 bases are shared with TRBD2. Germline-derived CDR1 and CDR2 are SGHTA and FQGNSA. The CDR3 runs to 16 residues. The V gene end was trimmed by 4 bases and the J gene end by 1 base; junction bases not matched to a gene: 2. CDR3 residues: CASSWTSGESYNEQFF. The CDR3 region has the DNA TGTGCCAGCAGCTGGACTAGCGGGGAATCCTACAATGAGCAGTTCTTC.

This clone has only a few counts. The chain uses TRBV18 and TRBJ1-1; D is uncertain. The CDR3 spans 14 residues. In germline, CDR1 is KGHSH, CDR2 LQKENI. V lost 2 bases and J lost 5, with 12 bases in between. The CDR3 DNA reads as TGTGCCAGCTCACCAGAGGAGGTTCGGACTGAAGCTTTCTTT. It is translated as CASSPEEVRTEAFF.